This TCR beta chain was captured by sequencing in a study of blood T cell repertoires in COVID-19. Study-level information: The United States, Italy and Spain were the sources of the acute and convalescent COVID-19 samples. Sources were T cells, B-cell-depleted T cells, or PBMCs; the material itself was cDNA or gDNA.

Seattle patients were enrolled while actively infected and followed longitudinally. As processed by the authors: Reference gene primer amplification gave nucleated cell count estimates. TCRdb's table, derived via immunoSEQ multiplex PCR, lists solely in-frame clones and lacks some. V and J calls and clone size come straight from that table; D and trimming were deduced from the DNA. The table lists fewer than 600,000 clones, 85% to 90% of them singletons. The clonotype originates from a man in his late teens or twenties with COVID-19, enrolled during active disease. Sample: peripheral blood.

CDR3 bases: TGTGCCAGCAGTTACCACAGGGGCGTGAACACTGAAGCTTTCTTT. Translating it yields CASSYHRGVNTEAFF. The rearrangement joins TRBV6-6 to TRBJ1-1; 7 bases agree with TRBD1. The V segment lost 2 bases and the J segment 0 bases; nucleotides outside the gene matches: 3. The germline V gene has CDR1 MNHNY and CDR2 SVGAGI (reference sequence). This CDR3 has 15 amino acids.